The rows below give T cell receptor beta chains drawn from one sample of a study of shared clonotypes between healthy human individuals. Profiling relied on immunoSEQ multiplex PCR, and the TCRdb table lists in-frame clones only, not all of them. Of approximately 95,000 clones listed, under 70% are singletons. The sequencing sample was made of memory CD8+ T cells sorted from blood. These receptors all stem from a man in his thirties or forties in good health. Both conserved end residues are trimmed from each CDR3.

j_gene: TRBJ1-3
v_gene: TRBV29-1
CDR3aa: SVTGDSGNIIY

j_gene: TRBJ2-1
v_gene: TRBV10-1
CDR3aa: ASSDLAGILKF

j_gene: TRBJ2-3
v_gene: TRBV13
CDR3aa: ASSAPGLGVDTQY

j_gene: TRBJ2-7
v_gene: TRBV2
CDR3aa: ASGDYEQY

j_gene: TRBJ2-7
v_gene: TRBV11-1
CDR3aa: ASSLGPSINEQY

j_gene: TRBJ2-3
v_gene: TRBV18
CDR3aa: ASSPVRPGPTDTQY

j_gene: TRBJ2-1
v_gene: TRBV7-9
CDR3aa: ASSSTSGRALEQF

j_gene: TRBJ1-2
v_gene: TRBV11-2
CDR3aa: ASSLASGYGYT

j_gene: TRBJ2-5
v_gene: TRBV9
CDR3aa: ASSTSGRSAETQY

j_gene: TRBJ2-1
v_gene: TRBV6-5
CDR3aa: ASSYTLGGRHNEQF

j_gene: TRBJ2-7
v_gene: TRBV5-1
CDR3aa: ASSLGTSGYEQY

j_gene: TRBJ1-1
v_gene: TRBV27
CDR3aa: ASSFSSNTEAF

j_gene: TRBJ2-1
v_gene: TRBV5-4
CDR3aa: ASSAWNNEQF

j_gene: TRBJ2-4
v_gene: TRBV29-1
CDR3aa: SGLRQELAKNIQY

j_gene: TRBJ2-3
v_gene: TRBV19
CDR3aa: ASSTLGQGEADTQY

j_gene: TRBJ1-5
v_gene: TRBV18
CDR3aa: ASSPGANQPQH

j_gene: TRBJ2-1
v_gene: TRBV29-1
CDR3aa: SVQIAGGAYNEQF

j_gene: TRBJ2-1
v_gene: TRBV7-8
CDR3aa: ASSPDGTGGPRSYNEQF

j_gene: TRBJ2-1
v_gene: TRBV5-6
CDR3aa: ASSIYSGRVYNEQF

j_gene: TRBJ2-1
v_gene: TRBV9
CDR3aa: ASSVGWEGSYNEQF

j_gene: TRBJ1-1
v_gene: TRBV6-1
CDR3aa: ASSEAQGGFFFPF

j_gene: TRBJ2-5
v_gene: TRBV2
CDR3aa: ASSVLAMETQY

j_gene: TRBJ2-2
v_gene: TRBV25-1
CDR3aa: ASSYRYTGELF

j_gene: TRBJ2-7
v_gene: TRBV5-1
CDR3aa: ASSGGGDSSYEQY

j_gene: TRBJ2-7
v_gene: TRBV28
CDR3aa: ASSLREGQY

j_gene: TRBJ2-7
v_gene: TRBV4-3
CDR3aa: ASSQDSGIGEQY

j_gene: TRBJ1-2
v_gene: TRBV6-5
CDR3aa: ASRTPGQGGYGYT

j_gene: TRBJ1-5
v_gene: TRBV19
CDR3aa: ASRQEEGNQPQH

j_gene: TRBJ2-7
v_gene: TRBV7-2
CDR3aa: ASSPGLAPYEQY

j_gene: TRBJ2-2
v_gene: TRBV2
CDR3aa: ASRSGTGELF

j_gene: TRBJ1-2
v_gene: TRBV6-1
CDR3aa: ASSEASSGSYGYT

j_gene: TRBJ1-2
v_gene: TRBV6-1
CDR3aa: ASSPRQGGYT

j_gene: TRBJ2-7
v_gene: TRBV5-6
CDR3aa: ASLRGAGVRDEQY

j_gene: TRBJ2-7
v_gene: TRBV13
CDR3aa: ASSSGTSGSSYEQY

j_gene: TRBJ1-2
v_gene: TRBV4-1
CDR3aa: ASSHRTDGYT

j_gene: TRBJ2-3
v_gene: TRBV6-5
CDR3aa: ASSPGNTDTQY

j_gene: TRBJ2-4
v_gene: TRBV21-1
CDR3aa: ASSNSGIQY

j_gene: TRBJ1-1
v_gene: TRBV7-9
CDR3aa: ASRRQGAPTEAF

j_gene: TRBJ2-1
v_gene: TRBV6-4
CDR3aa: ASSDSAGAYNEQF

j_gene: TRBJ2-2
v_gene: TRBV5-4
CDR3aa: ASSSGLAGNTGELF

j_gene: TRBJ2-6
v_gene: TRBV6-5
CDR3aa: ASSSGANVLT